This TCR beta chain was sequenced in a study of blood T cells in healthy people across ages. Points from the study as a whole: TCR beta diversity per million T cells fell roughly linearly with age.

For the second PCR, which ran for about 6 to 11 cycles, a sample-barcoded 5' primer and a J-beta primer mix were used. Through a template-switch adaptor with 12 random nucleotides, each cDNA molecule received a tag. TCRdb used MiXCR to reprocess the 5' RACE reads, holding one entry per CDR3 protein. Of 650,000 to 1,000,000 distinct CDR3 sequences listed, around 34% are singletons. Collection of roughly 9.8 milliliters of peripheral blood was performed for each donor. In this sample, this clonotype turned up many times. Its specificity is not known. The CDR3 has 15 amino acids. Looked up from germline, CDR1 is SGHTA and CDR2 is FQGNSA. Losses at the gene ends were 4 bases for V and 5 bases for J; bases not matched to a gene: 10.

J is TRBJ1-2 and V is TRBV7-2; 7 nucleotides match TRBD1. This TCR was sampled from a man aged 18 to 30 in good health. Sequenced material: blood. Written as DNA, the CDR3 is TGTGCCAGCAGCTCTCCGACAGGGCGAATATATGGCTACACCTTC. Residues: CASSSPTGRIYGYTF.